This TCR beta chain is drawn from a study of T-cell memory formation after mild COVID-19 (dated by TCRdb to about 2021). As for the study more broadly: TCR sequence clusters from the two donors were found to be largely donor specific. Two young, previously healthy adult volunteers made up the cohort, one male and one female. In a couple of donors, T-cell clones that expanded and contracted after mild COVID-19 were tracked by sequencing TCRalpha and TCRbeta repertoires over time.

Ficoll-Paque density gradient centrifugation was the method used to isolate PBMCs. General conclusions and limits of the study: SARS-CoV-2 specificity of the second-wave clones peaking on day 37 was not confirmed. Contracting CD4+ clones appeared mostly in the CM and EM memory subsets, whereas CD8+ clones were enriched in EMRA. The study covered only a couple of mild cases, and larger cohorts including severe cases with pre-infection samples were considered necessary. From day 15 to 85, contracting clones showed balanced CD4/CD8 phenotypes, whereas a second wave of clones that expanded from day 15 to 37 leaned towards CD4+. The detection of some responding clones in pre-infection memory suggests that pre-existing cross-reactive memory T cells joined the SARS-CoV-2 response.

This clonotype was observed a handful of times. Its antigen has not been determined. Base-call qualities are not available, and no considerably larger clone is one nucleotide away. This sample was sequenced with an Illumina NovaSeq 6000. TCRalpha and TCRbeta cDNA libraries were built by 5'RACE with constant-segment primers, adding sample barcodes and unique molecular identifiers. RNA was extracted from every sample with Trizol reagent. Library amplification was performed in two PCR steps, and a second sample barcode and Illumina TruSeq adapters were introduced in the second step. Sequencing of libraries was performed on an Illumina NovaSeq with 2 x 150 bp paired-end reads. Under the source paper's analysis protocol: The reads were demultiplexed and collapsed into UMI-guided consensus sequences using migec v1.2.7. With mixcr v2.1.11, UMI consensuses were aligned to TRA and TRB V and J templates and assembled into clonotypes. A clonotype was counted as expanded or contracted only if both edgeR and NoisET called the change significant, with noise models trained on biological replicates. edgeR calls used a false discovery rate-adjusted p below 0.01 and a log2 fold-change threshold of 1. As an exploratory analysis of dynamics, max-normalized trajectories of the 1000 most abundant clonotypes were examined with PCA combined with hierarchical clustering. Separately sequenced CD4+ and CD8+ repertoires were used to assign the CD4 or CD8 phenotype of responding clones. Starting from the raw public reads, TCRdb applied fastp trimming at Q25, assembled clones with MiXCR and retained in-frame beta chains. Rows are combined by CDR3 protein, so each entry shows the most common genes and DNA. The V and J calls follow TCRdb's processing rather than the paper's. The sample contains 350,000 to 450,000 distinct CDR3 sequences, roughly 24% of them found a single time. 7% to 9.5% of the sample belongs to the ten largest clones.

Counted from cysteine to phenylalanine, this CDR3 has 14 amino acids. The entry retains the CDR3 DNA only, 42 bases that are in frame from base 1. CDR1 and CDR2 are drawn from the germline V gene (reference sequence): SEHNR, FQNEAQ. The junction carries 13 bases between V and J, which are trimmed by 4 bases and 4 bases respectively. Sequencing used PBMCs or a T cell subset sorted from them (not recorded which). This chain joins TRBV7-9 to TRBJ1-2, with no confidently assigned D gene. The sequence was obtained from an adult woman who had mild COVID-19 (a few samples of this study predate the infection). The sample titles of this study are shuffled in the database, so cell type and time point are left out; the donor was told from shared clones. The DNA sequence is given as TGTGCCAGCAGCTCCTCGACCGAGGCCTATGGCTACACCTTC. Translated, it gives CASSSSTEAYGYTF.